This T cell receptor (beta chain) was found in a study of identical twins. This CDR3 is built from 15 residues. Trimming removed 3 bases at V and 0 bases at J, with 8 bases between. CDR1 is KGHDR, CDR2 SFDVKD, per germline. This clonotype was counted many times. TCRdb reprocessed the 5' RACE reads with MiXCR, giving one entry per CDR3 protein. The table lists some 200,000 distinct CDR3 sequences, around 8.1% of them singletons. These sequences were also reported in another study, on yellow fever vaccine responses in identical twins.

V is TRBV24-1 and J is TRBJ2-1, with D unresolved. The sample consisted of memory (CD45RO+) T cells sorted from blood. This TCR was recovered from a woman between 18 and 29 years old in good health. The CDR3 reads CATSDLRNSYNEQFF. CDR3 coding DNA: TGTGCCACCAGTGATCTGCGGAACTCCTACAATGAGCAGTTCTTC.